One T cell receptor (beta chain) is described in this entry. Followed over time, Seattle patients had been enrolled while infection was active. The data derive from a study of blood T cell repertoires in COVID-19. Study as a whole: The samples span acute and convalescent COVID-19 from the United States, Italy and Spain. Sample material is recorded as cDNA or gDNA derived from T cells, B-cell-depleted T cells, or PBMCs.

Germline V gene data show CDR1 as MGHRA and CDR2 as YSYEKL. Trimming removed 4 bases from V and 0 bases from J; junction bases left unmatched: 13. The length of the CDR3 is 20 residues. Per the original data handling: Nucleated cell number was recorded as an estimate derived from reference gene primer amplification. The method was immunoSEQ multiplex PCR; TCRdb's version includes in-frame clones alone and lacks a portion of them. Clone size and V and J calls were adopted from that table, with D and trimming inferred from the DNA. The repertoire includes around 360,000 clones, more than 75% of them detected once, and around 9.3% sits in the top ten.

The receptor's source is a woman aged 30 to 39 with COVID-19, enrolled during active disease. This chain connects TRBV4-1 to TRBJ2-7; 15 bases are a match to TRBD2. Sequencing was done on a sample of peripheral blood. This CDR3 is CASSPRPGLAGGTYSYEQYF. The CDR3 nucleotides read TGCGCCAGCAGCCCGAGGCCGGGACTAGCGGGAGGAACCTACTCCTACGAGCAGTACTTC.